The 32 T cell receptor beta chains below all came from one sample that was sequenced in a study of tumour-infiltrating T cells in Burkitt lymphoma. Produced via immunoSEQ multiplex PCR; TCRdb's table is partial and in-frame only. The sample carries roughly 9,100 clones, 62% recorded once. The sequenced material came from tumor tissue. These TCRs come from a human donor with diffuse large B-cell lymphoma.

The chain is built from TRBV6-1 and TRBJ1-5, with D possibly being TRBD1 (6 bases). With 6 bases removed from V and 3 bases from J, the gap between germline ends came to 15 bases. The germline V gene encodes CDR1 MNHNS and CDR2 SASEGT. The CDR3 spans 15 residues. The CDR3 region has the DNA TGTGCCAGCAGGGACACGGACAGTGTCAATCAGCCCCAGCATTTT. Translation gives CASRDTDSVNQPQHF.

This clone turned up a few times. The CDR3 nucleotides read TGCGCCAGCAGCCAAGAAGCCAGGGCTGGGGCCAACGTCCTGACTTTC. Residues: CASSQEARAGANVLTF. The chain is built from TRBV4-1 and TRBJ2-6; D is perhaps TRBD1 (5 bases). Germline assignment: CDR1 MGHRA and CDR2 YSYEKL. V was trimmed by 0 bases and J by 2 bases, leaving 8 bases between them. The CDR3 loop spans 16 amino acids.

CDR3 nucleotides: TGTGCCAGTAGTATAGACGACAGGGCCTACTATGGCTACACCTTC. Its protein is CASSIDDRAYYGYTF. The chain carries TRBV19 and TRBJ1-2; 7 positions agree with TRBD1. The length of the CDR3 is 15 residues. The V segment lost 0 bases and the J segment 3 bases; nucleotides outside the gene matches: 4. The germline V gene encodes CDR1 LNHDA and CDR2 SQIVND (reference sequence). Full variable domain (remainder filled in from reference TRBV19 and TRBJ1-2): DGGITQSPKYLFRKEGQNVTLSCEQNLNHDAMYWYRQDPGQGLRLIYYSQIVNDFQKGDIAEGYSVSREKKESFPLTVTSAQKNPTAFYLCASSIDDRAYYGYTFGSGTRLTVV.

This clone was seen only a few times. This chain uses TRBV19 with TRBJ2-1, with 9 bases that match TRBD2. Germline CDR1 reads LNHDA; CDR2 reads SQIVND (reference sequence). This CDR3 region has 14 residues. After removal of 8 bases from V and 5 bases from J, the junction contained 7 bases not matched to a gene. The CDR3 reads CASRRAGGDNEQFF. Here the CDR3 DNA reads TGTGCCAGTCGACGGGCGGGGGGGGACAATGAGCAGTTCTTC.

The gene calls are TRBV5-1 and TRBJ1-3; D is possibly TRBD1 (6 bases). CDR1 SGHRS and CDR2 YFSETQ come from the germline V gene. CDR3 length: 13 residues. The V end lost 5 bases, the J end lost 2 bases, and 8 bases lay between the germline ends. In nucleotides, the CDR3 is TGCGCCAGCAGGAGGGGGACTGGAAACACCATATATTTT. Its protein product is CASRRGTGNTIYF.

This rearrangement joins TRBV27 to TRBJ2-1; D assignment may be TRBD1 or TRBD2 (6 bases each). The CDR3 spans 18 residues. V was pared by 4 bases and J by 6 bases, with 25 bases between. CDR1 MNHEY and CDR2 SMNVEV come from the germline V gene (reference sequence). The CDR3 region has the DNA TGTGCCAGCAGTTCTTACCCACCCCGGGGGCGCTTAATCAATGAGCAGTTCTTC. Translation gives CASSSYPPRGRLINEQFF.

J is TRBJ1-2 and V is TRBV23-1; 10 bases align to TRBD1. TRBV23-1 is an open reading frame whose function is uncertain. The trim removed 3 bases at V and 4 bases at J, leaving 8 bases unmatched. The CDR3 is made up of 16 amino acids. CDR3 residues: CASSQDHWDRGYGYTF. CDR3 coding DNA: TGCGCCAGCAGTCAGGATCACTGGGACAGGGGCTATGGCTACACCTTC.

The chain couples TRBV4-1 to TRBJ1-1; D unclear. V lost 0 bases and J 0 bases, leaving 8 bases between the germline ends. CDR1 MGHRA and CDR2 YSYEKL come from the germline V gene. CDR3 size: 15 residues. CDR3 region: CASSQEHNMNTEAFF. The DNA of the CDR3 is TGCGCCAGCAGCCAAGAACATAACATGAACACTGAAGCTTTCTTT.

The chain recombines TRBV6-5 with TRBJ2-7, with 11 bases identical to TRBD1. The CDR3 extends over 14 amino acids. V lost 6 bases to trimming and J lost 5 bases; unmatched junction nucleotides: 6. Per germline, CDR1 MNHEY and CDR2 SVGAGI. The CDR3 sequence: CASRRTGGKDEQYF. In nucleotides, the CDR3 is TGTGCCAGCAGAAGGACAGGGGGCAAGGACGAGCAGTACTTC.

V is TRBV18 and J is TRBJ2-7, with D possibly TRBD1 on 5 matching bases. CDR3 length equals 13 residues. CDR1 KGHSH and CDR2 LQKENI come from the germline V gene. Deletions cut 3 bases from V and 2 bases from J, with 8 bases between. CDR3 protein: CASSPTGAYEQYF. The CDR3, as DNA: TGTGCCAGCTCACCCACAGGAGCCTACGAGCAGTACTTC.

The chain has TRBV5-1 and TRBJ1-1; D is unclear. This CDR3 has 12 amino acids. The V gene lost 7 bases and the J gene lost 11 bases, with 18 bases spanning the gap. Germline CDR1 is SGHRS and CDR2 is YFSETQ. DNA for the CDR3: TGCGCCAGCCGGCTGAGTGCTGGCGAGGCTTTCTTT. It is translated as CASRLSAGEAFF. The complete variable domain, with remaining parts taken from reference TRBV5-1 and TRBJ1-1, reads KAGVTQTPRYLIKTRGQQVTLSCSPISGHRSVSWYQQTPGQGLQFLFEYFSETQRNKGNFPGRFSGRQFSNSRSEMNVSTLELGDSALYLCASRLSAGEAFFGQGTRLTVV.

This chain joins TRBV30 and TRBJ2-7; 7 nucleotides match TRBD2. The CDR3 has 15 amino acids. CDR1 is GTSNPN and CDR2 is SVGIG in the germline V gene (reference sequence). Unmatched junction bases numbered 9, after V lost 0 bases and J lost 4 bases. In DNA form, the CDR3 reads TGTGCCTGGAGTGTATGGGTGGGGGGGATATACGAGCAGTACTTC. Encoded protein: CAWSVWVGGIYEQYF.

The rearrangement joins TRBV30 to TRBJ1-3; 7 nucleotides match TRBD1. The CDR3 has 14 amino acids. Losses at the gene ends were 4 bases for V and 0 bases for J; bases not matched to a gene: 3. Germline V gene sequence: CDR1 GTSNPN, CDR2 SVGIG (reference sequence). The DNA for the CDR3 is TGTGCCTGGACCCCAGGGGGCTCTGGAAACACCATATATTTT. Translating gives CAWTPGGSGNTIYF.

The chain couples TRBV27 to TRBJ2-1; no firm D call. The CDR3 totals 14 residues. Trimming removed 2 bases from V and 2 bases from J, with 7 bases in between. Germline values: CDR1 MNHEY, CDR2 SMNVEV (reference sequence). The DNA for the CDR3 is TGTGCCAGCAGTTTACGCTGGCCCTACAATGAGCAGTTCTTC. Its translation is CASSLRWPYNEQFF.

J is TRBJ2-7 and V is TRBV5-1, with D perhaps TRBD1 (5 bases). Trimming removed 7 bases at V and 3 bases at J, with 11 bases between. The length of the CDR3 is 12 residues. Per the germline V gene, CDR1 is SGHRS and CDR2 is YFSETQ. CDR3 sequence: CASGTGNYEQYF. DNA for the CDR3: TGCGCCAGCGGAACAGGAAACTACGAGCAGTACTTC.

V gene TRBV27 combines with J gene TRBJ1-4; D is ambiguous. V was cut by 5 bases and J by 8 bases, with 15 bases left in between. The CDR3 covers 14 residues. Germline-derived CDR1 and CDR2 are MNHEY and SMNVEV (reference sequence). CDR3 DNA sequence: TGTGCCAGCAGTCTTAGTCGCGGGGTAGAAAAACTGTTTTTT. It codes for CASSLSRGVEKLFF.

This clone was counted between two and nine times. In DNA, the CDR3 is TGTGCCAGCAGCGTACAACTCGGGAACACTGAAGCTTTCTTT. This encodes CASSVQLGNTEAFF. V gene TRBV9 combines with J gene TRBJ1-1, with D unclear. The ends were cut back, 1 base at V and 1 base at J, with 8 bases in the middle. The germline V gene encodes CDR1 SGDLS and CDR2 YYNGEE. This CDR3 has 14 residues.

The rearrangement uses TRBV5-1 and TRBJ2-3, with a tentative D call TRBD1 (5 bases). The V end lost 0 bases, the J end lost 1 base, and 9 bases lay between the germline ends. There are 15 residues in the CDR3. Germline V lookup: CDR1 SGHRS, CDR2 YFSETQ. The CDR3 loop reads CASSLGQKGTDTQYF. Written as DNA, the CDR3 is TGCGCCAGCAGCTTGGGACAGAAAGGCACAGATACGCAGTATTTT.

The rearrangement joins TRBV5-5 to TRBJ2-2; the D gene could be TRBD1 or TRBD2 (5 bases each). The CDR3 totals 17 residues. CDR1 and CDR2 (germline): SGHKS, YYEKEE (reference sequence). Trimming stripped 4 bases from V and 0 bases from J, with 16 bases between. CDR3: CASSQGPQGANTGELFF. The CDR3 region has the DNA TGTGCCAGCAGCCAGGGACCTCAAGGGGCGAACACCGGGGAGCTGTTTTTT.

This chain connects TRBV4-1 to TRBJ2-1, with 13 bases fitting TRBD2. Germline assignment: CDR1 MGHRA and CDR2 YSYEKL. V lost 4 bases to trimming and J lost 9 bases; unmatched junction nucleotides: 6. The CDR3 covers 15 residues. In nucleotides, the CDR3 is TGCGCCAGCAGCCGACTAGCGGGGGGACGAGGTGAGCAGTTCTTC. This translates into CASSRLAGGRGEQFF.

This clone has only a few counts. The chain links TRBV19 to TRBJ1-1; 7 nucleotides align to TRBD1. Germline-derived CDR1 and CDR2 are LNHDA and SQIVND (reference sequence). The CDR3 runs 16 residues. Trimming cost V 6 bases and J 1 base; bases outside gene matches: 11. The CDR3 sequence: CASSGVGGQPNTEAFF. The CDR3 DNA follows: TGTGCCAGTAGCGGCGTCGGGGGACAGCCGAACACTGAAGCTTTCTTT.

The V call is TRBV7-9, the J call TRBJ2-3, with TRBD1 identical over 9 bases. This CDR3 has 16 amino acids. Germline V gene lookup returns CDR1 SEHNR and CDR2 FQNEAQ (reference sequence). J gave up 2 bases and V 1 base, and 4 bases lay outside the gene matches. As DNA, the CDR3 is TGTGCCAGCAGCTTAGGACAGGGGGGAATCACAGATACGCAGTATTTT. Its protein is CASSLGQGGITDTQYF.

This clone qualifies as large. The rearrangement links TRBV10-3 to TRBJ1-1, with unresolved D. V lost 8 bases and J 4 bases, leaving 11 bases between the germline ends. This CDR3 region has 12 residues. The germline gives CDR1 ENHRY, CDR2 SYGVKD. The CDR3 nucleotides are TGTGCCATCTCCACGGGCAGCACTGAAGCTTTCTTT. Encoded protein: CAISTGSTEAFF.

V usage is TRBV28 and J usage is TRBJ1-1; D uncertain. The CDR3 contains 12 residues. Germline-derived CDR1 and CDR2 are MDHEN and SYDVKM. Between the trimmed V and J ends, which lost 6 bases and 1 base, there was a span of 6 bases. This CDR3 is CASSRRNTEAFF. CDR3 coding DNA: TGTGCCAGCAGCCGCCGGAACACTGAAGCTTTCTTT.

CDR3 nucleotide sequence: TGCGCCAGCAGCTTGAACAGGGGGGAAGCTTTCTTT. This codes for CASSLNRGEAFF. The J gene is TRBJ1-1, the V gene TRBV5-1, with 8 bases that match TRBD1. V was clipped by 1 base and J by 8 bases; unmatched bases: 1. CDR3 length equals 12 residues. The germline gives CDR1 SGHRS, CDR2 YFSETQ. Full variable domain (rest looked up from reference TRBV5-1 and TRBJ1-1): KAGVTQTPRYLIKTRGQQVTLSCSPISGHRSVSWYQQTPGQGLQFLFEYFSETQRNKGNFPGRFSGRQFSNSRSEMNVSTLELGDSALYLCASSLNRGEAFFGQGTRLTVV.

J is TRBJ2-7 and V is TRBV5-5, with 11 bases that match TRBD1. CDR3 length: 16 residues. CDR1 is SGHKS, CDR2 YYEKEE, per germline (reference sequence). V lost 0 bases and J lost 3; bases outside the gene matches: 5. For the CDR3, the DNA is TGTGCCAGCAGCTTGGCCGCTGGGACAGGGGGCTACGAGCAGTACTTC. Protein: CASSLAAGTGGYEQYF.

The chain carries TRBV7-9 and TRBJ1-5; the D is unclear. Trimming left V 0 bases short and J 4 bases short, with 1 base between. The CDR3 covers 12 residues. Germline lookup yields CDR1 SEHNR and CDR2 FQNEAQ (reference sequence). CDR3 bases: TGTGCCAGCAGCTTAGCAAATCAGCCCCAGCATTTT. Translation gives CASSLANQPQHF.

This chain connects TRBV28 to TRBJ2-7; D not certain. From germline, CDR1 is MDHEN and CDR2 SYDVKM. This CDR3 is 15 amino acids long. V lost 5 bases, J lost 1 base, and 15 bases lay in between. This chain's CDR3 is CASSPQTTASYEQYF. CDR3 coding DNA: TGTGCCAGCAGTCCCCAAACGACCGCTTCCTACGAGCAGTACTTC.

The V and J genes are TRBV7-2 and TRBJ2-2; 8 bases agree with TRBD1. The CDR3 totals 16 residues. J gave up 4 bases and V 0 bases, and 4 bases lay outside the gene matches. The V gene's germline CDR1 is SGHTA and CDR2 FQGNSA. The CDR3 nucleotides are TGTGCCAGCAGCTTAGCGGCAGGGGGCCTCACCGGGGAGCTGTTTTTT. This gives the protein CASSLAAGGLTGELFF.

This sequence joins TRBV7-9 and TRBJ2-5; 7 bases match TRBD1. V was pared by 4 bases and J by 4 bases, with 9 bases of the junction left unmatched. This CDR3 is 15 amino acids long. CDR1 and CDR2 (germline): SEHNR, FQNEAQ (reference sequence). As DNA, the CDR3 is TGTGCCAGCAGCTCAGACAGGGTTGGGGGAGAGACCCAGTACTTC. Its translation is CASSSDRVGGETQYF.

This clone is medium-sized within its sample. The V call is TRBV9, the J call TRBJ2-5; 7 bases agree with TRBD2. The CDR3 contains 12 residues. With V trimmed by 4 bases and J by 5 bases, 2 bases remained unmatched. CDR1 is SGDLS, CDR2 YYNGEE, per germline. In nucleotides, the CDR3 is TGTGCCAGCAGCCGGGGGGAGGAGACCCAGTACTTC. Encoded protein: CASSRGEETQYF.

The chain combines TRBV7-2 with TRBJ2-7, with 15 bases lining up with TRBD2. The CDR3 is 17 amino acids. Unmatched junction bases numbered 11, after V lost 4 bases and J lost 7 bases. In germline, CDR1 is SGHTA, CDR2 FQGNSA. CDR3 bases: TGTGCCAGCAGCTCCCTGGGACTAGCGGGGGGAGTGAGAGAGCAGTACTTC. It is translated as CASSSLGLAGGVREQYF.